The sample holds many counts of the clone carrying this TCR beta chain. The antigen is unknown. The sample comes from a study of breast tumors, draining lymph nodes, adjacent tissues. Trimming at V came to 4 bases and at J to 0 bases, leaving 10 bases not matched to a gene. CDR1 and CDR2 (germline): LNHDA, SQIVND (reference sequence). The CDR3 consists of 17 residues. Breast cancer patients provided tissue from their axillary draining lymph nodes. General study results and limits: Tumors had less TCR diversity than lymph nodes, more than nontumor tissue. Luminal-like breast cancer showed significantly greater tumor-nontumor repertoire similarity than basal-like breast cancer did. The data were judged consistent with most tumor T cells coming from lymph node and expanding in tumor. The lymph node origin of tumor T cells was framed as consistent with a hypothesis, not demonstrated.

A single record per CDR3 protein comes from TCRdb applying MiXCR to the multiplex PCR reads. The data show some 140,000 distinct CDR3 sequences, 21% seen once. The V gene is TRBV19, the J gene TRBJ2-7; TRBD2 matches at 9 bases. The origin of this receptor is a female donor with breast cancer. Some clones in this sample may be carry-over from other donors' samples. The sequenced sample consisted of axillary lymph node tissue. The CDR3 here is CASSRRNLAGNSYEQYF. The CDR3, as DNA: TGTGCCAGTAGTAGACGGAACCTAGCGGGGAACTCCTACGAGCAGTACTTC.